Following are 17 T cell receptor beta chains from one sample sequenced in a study of T-cell reconstitution after alpha-beta-depleted transplantation in children. Preparing the TCRbeta library involved the use of unique molecular identifiers. TCRdb passed the PCR reads through MiXCR, listing each CDR3 protein once. Among around 480,000 distinct CDR3 sequences listed, approximately 32% were seen once. Sequencing was performed on PBMCs from the stem cell graft donor, taken from the stem cell graft. All receptors come from a human donor who donated a stem cell graft to a child with aplastic anemia.

V usage is TRBV12-3 or TRBV12-4 and J usage is TRBJ1-3; the D gene is possibly TRBD1 (5 bases). V was shortened by 11 bases and J by 0 bases, with 17 bases between the two germline ends. The length of the CDR3 is 15 residues. CDR3 residues: CASTARGTSGNTIYF. The CDR3 nucleotides read TGTGCCTCTACTGCGCGGGGGACCTCTGGAAACACCATATATTTT.

This clonotype has more than one count but fewer than ten. This chain joins TRBV27 and TRBJ2-7; D is ambiguous. Trimming cost V 0 bases and J 0 bases, with 12 bases left between them. Germline CDR1 is MNHEY and CDR2 is SMNVEV (reference sequence). The CDR3 runs 16 residues. CDR3 sequence (DNA): TGTGCCAGCAGTTTATCCTTACACCAGAGCTCCTACGAGCAGTACTTC. Translation gives CASSLSLHQSSYEQYF.

The rearrangement links TRBV29-1 to TRBJ1-5, with unresolved D. Per the germline V gene, CDR1 is SQVTM and CDR2 is ANQGSEA. Deletions cut 5 bases from V and 0 bases from J, with 5 bases between. This CDR3 is 12 amino acids long. The CDR3 bases are TGCAGCGTTCTGGATAGCAATCAGCCCCAGCATTTT. Its protein is CSVLDSNQPQHF.

Ten or more counts support this clonotype. The V and J genes are TRBV12-3 or TRBV12-4 and TRBJ2-1, with 11 nucleotides matching TRBD2. The CDR3 length is 15 residues. V shed 5 bases and J 8 bases; nucleotides not matched to a gene: 8. The CDR3 DNA is TGTGCCAGCAGTGCGGGACTAGCGGTCTTGGATGAGCAGTTCTTC. The encoded protein is CASSAGLAVLDEQFF.

The rearrangement links TRBV28 to TRBJ2-7; perhaps TRBD1 as D (6 bases). The V gene's germline CDR1 is MDHEN and CDR2 SYDVKM. CDR3 length: 13 amino acids. The V end lost 6 bases, the J end lost 6 bases, and 15 bases lay between the germline ends. The CDR3, as DNA: TGTGCCAGCAGCCCCCGAAACAGGGTCGAGCAGTACTTC. Amino acids: CASSPRNRVEQYF.

This clonotype was seen more than once but under ten times. V gene TRBV10-3 combines with J gene TRBJ2-1, with D perhaps given as TRBD1 or TRBD2 (6 bases each). The CDR3 has 12 residues. Trimming shortened V by 11 bases and J by 6 bases, and 14 bases separated the two germline ends. In germline, CDR1 is ENHRY, CDR2 SYGVKD. CDR3 sequence reads: CAARGAVNEQFF. DNA of the CDR3: TGTGCCGCAAGGGGGGCCGTCAATGAGCAGTTCTTC.

The rearrangement uses TRBV11-2 and TRBJ2-6; no firm D call. The V end lost 6 bases, the J end lost 0 bases, and 15 bases lay between the germline ends. This CDR3 contains 17 residues. CDR1 and CDR2 (germline): SGHAT, FQNNGV. CDR3 region: CASRLDGRTSGANVLTF. CDR3 nucleotide sequence: TGTGCCAGCAGGCTAGACGGGCGAACCTCTGGGGCCAACGTCCTGACTTTC.

The chain joins TRBV7-9 to TRBJ2-3; D not resolved. This CDR3 region has 15 residues. Germline CDR1 SEHNR, CDR2 FQNEAQ (reference sequence). V lost 4 bases and J lost 2, with 13 bases in between. The CDR3 nucleotides are TGTGCCAGCAGCTCAAAAGGATCCTCCACAGATACGCAGTATTTT. This encodes CASSSKGSSTDTQYF.

This clonotype occurred many times. The V call is TRBV4-3, the J call TRBJ2-3, with D maybe TRBD2 (6 bases). Germline CDR1 LGHNA, CDR2 YSLEER. V lost 1 base and J 0 bases, leaving 14 bases between the germline ends. The CDR3 runs 17 residues. The CDR3 DNA reads TGCGCCAGCAGCCAAGGCATACTAGCTGCTAGCACAGATACGCAGTATTTT. Protein: CASSQGILAASTDTQYF.

This sequence joins TRBV20-1 and TRBJ1-4; a possible D gene is TRBD1 (6 bases). The CDR3 runs 13 residues. Trimming left V 1 base short and J 15 bases short, with 18 bases between. Germline CDR1 and CDR2: DFQATT and SNEGSKA (reference sequence). In DNA, the CDR3 is TGCAGTGCTAGAGGGGGGGCGCCTCAACTGATGTTTTTT. Protein sequence: CSARGGAPQLMFF.

In its sample, this clonotype was seen once. This sequence joins TRBV4-3 and TRBJ2-3; 9 positions agree with TRBD1. The CDR3 runs 16 residues. CDR1 and CDR2 (germline): LGHNA, YSLEER. The V segment lost 1 base and the J segment 4 bases; nucleotides outside the gene matches: 6. The CDR3 DNA is TGCGCCAGCAGCCAAGCTGGACAGGGGATTTCAGATACGCAGTATTTT. Translation: CASSQAGQGISDTQYF.

The chain couples TRBV5-6 to TRBJ2-1; 10 nucleotides line up with TRBD2. Germline V gene sequence: CDR1 SGHDT, CDR2 YYEEEE. The CDR3 length is 16 residues. J lost 9 bases, V lost 0 bases, and 9 bases had no gene match. CDR3 loop: CASSLAGAGGSGEQFF. The DNA of the CDR3 is TGTGCCAGCAGCTTGGCCGGAGCGGGAGGGTCCGGTGAGCAGTTCTTC.

This clonotype has only one observation. The J gene is TRBJ2-5, the V gene TRBV11-3, with D perhaps matching TRBD1 (6 bases). Trimming took 5 bases from V and 5 from J, leaving 12 bases between them. The CDR3 is 13 residues long. Germline assignment: CDR1 SGHNT and CDR2 YENEEA. The CDR3 loop is CASSPGVEETQYF. DNA of the CDR3: TGTGCCAGCAGCCCAGGGGTAGAGGAGACCCAGTACTTC.

In its sample, this clonotype was seen a few times. The chain employs TRBV27 and TRBJ1-1; a weak D match, TRBD1 (6 bases). Germline assignment: CDR1 MNHEY and CDR2 SMNVEV (reference sequence). This CDR3 has 15 amino acids. The ends were cut back, 3 bases at V and 2 bases at J, with 13 bases in the middle. The CDR3, as DNA: TGTGCCAGCAGTTTTTCCGAACAGGGTAACACTGAAGCTTTCTTT. It translates to CASSFSEQGNTEAFF.

The chain links TRBV7-2 to TRBJ1-1; D is unresolved. CDR3 length: 16 residues. V was pared by 2 bases and J by 1 base, with 14 bases between. Germline CDR1 is SGHTA and CDR2 is FQGNSA. Here the CDR3 DNA reads TGTGCCAGCAGCTTAATGGTCACAGCTCAGAACACTGAAGCTTTCTTT. As protein: CASSLMVTAQNTEAFF.

The sample holds a few counts of this clonotype. The V call is TRBV7-2, the J call TRBJ1-2; the D gene is possibly TRBD1 (5 bases). CDR3 length equals 13 residues. Germline CDR1 reads SGHTA; CDR2 reads FQGNSA. The V and J ends lost 3 bases and 8 bases respectively, with 13 bases between them. The CDR3 reads CASSFLGLRGYTF. As DNA, the CDR3 is TGTGCCAGCAGCTTTCTGGGACTCCGCGGCTACACCTTC.

The CDR3, as DNA: TGCAGTGCCCCTAGGGGCCAGGGGGCTTGGACCGGGGAGCTGTTTTTT. Its translation is CSAPRGQGAWTGELFF. The J gene is TRBJ2-2, the V gene TRBV20-1, with TRBD1 matching over 8 bases. V lost 6 bases to trimming and J lost 5 bases; unmatched junction nucleotides: 14. CDR1 is DFQATT and CDR2 is SNEGSKA in the germline V gene (reference sequence). This CDR3 contains 16 residues.